The rows below give T cell receptor beta chains drawn from one sample of a study of blood T cell repertoires in COVID-19. Sequencing was performed with immunoSEQ multiplex PCR; in TCRdb, only in-frame clones are kept and a portion is missing. This sample carries 200,000 to 300,000 clones, around 87% of them seen once, and the ten largest clones take over 4%. Sequencing used peripheral blood. All receptors derive from a woman in her fifties or sixties with COVID-19, enrolled during active disease. Each CDR3 is given without its conserved first and last residue. D genes are given only for firm matches.

v_call	cdr3_length	j_call	d_call	cdr3_aa
TRBV3-1/TRBV3-2	15	TRBJ1-4	TRBD1	ASSQDHGTVANEKLF
TRBV5-6	11	TRBJ1-1	.	ASSLDRLTEAF
TRBV6-6	14	TRBJ2-3	TRBD2	ASSIGLAGSTDTQY
TRBV5-5	13	TRBJ2-3	TRBD2	ASSLGLAATDTQY
TRBV15	13	TRBJ2-1	TRBD1	ATREYGPQGNEQF
TRBV5-1	13	TRBJ2-1	TRBD1	ASSSGTGTYNEQF
TRBV7-9	11	TRBJ1-2	TRBD1	ASSVHSGGGYT
TRBV3-1/TRBV3-2	11	TRBJ2-7	TRBD1	ASSQQGAYEQY
TRBV12-3/TRBV12-4	11	TRBJ1-1	TRBD1	ASSTGGVTEAF
TRBV30	14	TRBJ2-6	.	AWSGWRQSGANVLT
TRBV5-1	12	TRBJ2-7	TRBD1	ASKPGQGAHEQY
TRBV24-1	12	TRBJ1-2	TRBD1	ATSARGQGVGYT
TRBV29-1	11	TRBJ2-5	.	SGRGSYQETQY
TRBV11-3	18	TRBJ1-4	TRBD1	ASSLWGQGAPRSANEKLF
TRBV18	13	TRBJ2-7	TRBD2	VSSPEREGAYEQY
TRBV9	13	TRBJ2-3	.	ASSVVTGSTDTQY
TRBV28	12	TRBJ1-4	TRBD1	ASRETGRLEKLF
TRBV28	13	TRBJ1-1	TRBD1	ASSLGGQGNTEAF
TRBV20-1	13	TRBJ1-5	.	SASGFGRGNQPQH
TRBV29-1	12	TRBJ2-5	.	SVKATGIQETQY
TRBV15	13	TRBJ1-3	.	ATSRSVVSGNTIY
TRBV28	14	TRBJ2-7	TRBD1	ASRYRDRDSSYEQY
TRBV27	14	TRBJ2-2	TRBD2	ASSLPLAGGIGELF
TRBV4-1	12	TRBJ2-7	.	ASSQGVRGQEQY
TRBV12-5	12	TRBJ1-1	.	ASGNTGFSTEAF
TRBV7-8	12	TRBJ1-1	.	ASSLAQGWTEAF
TRBV30	11	TRBJ1-2	.	AWSVPGAYGYT
TRBV5-1	13	TRBJ1-2	.	ASSPTRIRGGGYT
TRBV7-2	13	TRBJ2-7	TRBD2	ASRLAGLAPSEQY
TRBV5-8	14	TRBJ1-6	.	ASSYTGSSYNSPLH
TRBV27	12	TRBJ2-7	.	ASTADSSGTKQY
TRBV5-6	14	TRBJ2-1	TRBD2	ASSWKGTSGGNEQF
TRBV5-1	13	TRBJ1-6	.	ASSPATGGNSPLH
TRBV2	15	TRBJ2-5	TRBD2	ASSERTSGRGGETQY
TRBV12-3/TRBV12-4	11	TRBJ2-1	TRBD1	AILGDRETEQF
TRBV11-2	13	TRBJ2-1	TRBD2	ASSISGHAYNEQF
TRBV9	13	TRBJ1-4	TRBD1	ASSTWTGAGEKLF
TRBV2	10	TRBJ2-7	TRBD2	ASTSAGLAQN
TRBV5-1	12	TRBJ2-2	.	ASSLQGRAGELF
TRBV4-2	15	TRBJ1-5	.	ASSQAGQGWSNQPQH
TRBV6-6	12	TRBJ2-2	.	ASSFTSNTGELF
TRBV27	13	TRBJ2-7	TRBD2	ASTRSGRAAYEQY
TRBV4-2	16	TRBJ2-7	.	ASSQGVPILAFTYEQY
TRBV29-1	9	TRBJ1-2	TRBD1	SVQGLEGYT
TRBV19	16	TRBJ1-5	TRBD1	ASSISAGGIYSNQPQH
TRBV4-2	13	TRBJ2-2	.	ASSQVPSLAGELF
TRBV5-5	14	TRBJ1-1	TRBD1	ASSPDRAFGNTEAF
TRBV6-5	11	TRBJ1-3	.	ASRAGSGNTIY
TRBV12-5	13	TRBJ2-3	TRBD2	ASGTSGTRTDTQY
TRBV24-1	15	TRBJ2-1	TRBD2	ATSDPRLAGFYNEQF
TRBV2	11	TRBJ1-5	.	ASKQGPNQPQH
TRBV19	14	TRBJ2-3	.	ASSTPRAGYADTQY
TRBV19	14	TRBJ1-5	.	ASSIYAVNGNQPQH
TRBV7-9	13	TRBJ2-7	TRBD2	ASSPTGTSLDEQY